The T cell receptor beta chain under discussion was sequenced for a study of blood T cell repertoires in COVID-19. Turning to the study itself: The samples span acute and convalescent COVID-19 from the United States, Italy and Spain. T cells, B-cell-depleted T cells, or PBMCs provided the cDNA or gDNA that served as material.

There are 14 residues in the CDR3. Germline lookup yields CDR1 KGHSY and CDR2 FQNENV. Trimming cost V 1 base and J 1 base, with 7 bases left between them. Original methodology: Counts of nucleated cells, estimated from reference gene primer amplification, were obtained. Generated by immunoSEQ multiplex PCR, the TCRdb table keeps only in-frame clones and is missing some. That table is the source of V, J and clone size, and D and trimming were worked out from the DNA. This sample carries some 350,000 clones, about 88% of them seen once, and the ten largest clones take roughly 3.1%. V gene TRBV16 combines with J gene TRBJ1-2, with unresolved D. The sequenced sample was peripheral blood. The TCR originated in a human donor in a cohort sampled during active COVID-19. The CDR3 DNA reads TGTGCCAGCAGCCAATTATCGGTTAACTATGGCTACACCTTC. Translation gives CASSQLSVNYGYTF.